This TCR beta chain was documented in a study of cytomegalovirus exposure and HLA in healthy donors. Study details: An analysis done earlier identified 90 million to 120 million unique TCR beta sequences from roughly 190 million T cells.

PCR was performed using 60 Vbeta and 13 Jbeta primers. Assay used: immunoSEQ multiplex PCR; TCRdb lists only in-frame clones, some missing. This repertoire shows about 120,000 clones, roughly 80% found once; its top ten account for roughly 31%. Overall study findings and caveats: Earlier analysis looked at TCR beta V segments, and most were productive about 90% or about 30% of the time.

On this clone: Its antigen remains unidentified.

What was sequenced was PBMCs. The TCR comes from a man in his sixties in good health and CMV-seropositive.

CDR3 residues: CASSKDGQGAVMNTEAFF. CDR3 sequence (DNA): TGTGCCAGCAGCAAAGATGGACAGGGCGCCGTCATGAACACTGAAGCTTTCTTT. J is TRBJ1-1 and V is TRBV21-1; the listed D gene, TRBD1, was not tested against the DNA. TRBV21-1 is a recognized pseudogene. The CDR3 has 18 amino acids.